This T cell receptor (beta chain) originates from a study of shared clonotypes between healthy human individuals. Study context: Three CD4 naive, three CD4 memory, two CD8 naive and one CD8 memory plate were used per donor.

The CDR3 totals 16 residues. Trimming took 4 bases from V and 3 from J, leaving 18 bases between them. Germline CDR1 reads SGHNT; CDR2 reads YENEEA. A deep-level run was used for the assay. Splitting of each subset's genomic DNA was done evenly across several immunoSEQ plates. Assay: immunoSEQ multiplex PCR; the TCRdb copy retains only in-frame clones and omits some. Found here are approximately 1,500,000 clones, approximately 97% of them singletons; the top ten hold 1.2%. There were only Caucasian adults among the donors, and all lived in Nashville, Tennessee. V is TRBV11-3 and J is TRBJ2-5; TRBD2 is a possible D gene (5 bases). This clonotype was obtained from a man aged 25-45 years in good health. Specimen: naive CD4+ T cells sorted from blood. The subset here: CD45RA+ positively selected. The CDR3 bases are TGTGCCAGCAGCTCTGGGGTGGCAAGCGGAGAAGAGACCCAGTACTTC. As protein: CASSSGVASGEETQYF.